The 31 T cell receptor beta chains presented below share a single source sample, sequenced in a study of T cells in Graves' hyperthyroidism and ophthalmopathy. Amplification targeted TCR beta CDR3 regions from RNA transcripts. A set of HTBI primers served as the primers for a first-round RT-PCR of the TCR CDR3. TCRdb independently ran MiXCR on the multiplex PCR reads; one entry per CDR3 protein. The table records 500,000 to 600,000 distinct CDR3 sequences, more than 45% of them present only once. The sequenced material came from peripheral blood or thyroid tissue (not recorded which). The receptors derive from an adult woman with Graves' disease, either hyperthyroidism or ophthalmopathy (not recorded which).

This clonotype was recorded at least ten times. The chain has TRBV30 and TRBJ2-5; D is unclear. Germline V lookup: CDR1 GTSNPN, CDR2 SVGIG (reference sequence). V lost 6 bases to trimming and J lost 4 bases, with 9 bases between them. The CDR3 has 11 residues. This CDR3 is CACRVRETQYF. CDR3 bases: TGTGCCTGTCGTGTTCGAGAGACCCAGTACTTC.

This clonotype was counted at least ten times. This chain connects TRBV7-3 to TRBJ1-1; tentative D call: TRBD1 (5 bases). The V end lost 1 base, the J end lost 3 bases, and 15 bases lay between the germline ends. The CDR3 runs 16 residues. The V gene's germline CDR1 is SGHTA and CDR2 FQGTGA. CDR3 sequence: CASSLRGGEAYTEAFF. In DNA, the CDR3 is TGTGCCAGCAGCTTAAGGGGAGGGGAAGCGTACACTGAAGCTTTCTTT.

This clonotype was seen at least ten times. J is TRBJ1-1 and V is TRBV10-3, with D perhaps TRBD1 (5 bases). Trimming took 10 bases from V and 6 from J, leaving 18 bases between them. The CDR3 is 13 amino acids. In germline, CDR1 is ENHRY, CDR2 SYGVKD. The CDR3 sequence: CATRGGGPAEAFF. For the CDR3, the DNA is TGTGCCACCCGGGGGGGGGGTCCGGCTGAAGCTTTCTTT.

This clonotype was counted at least ten times. The chain employs TRBV2 and TRBJ2-7; 13 bases line up with TRBD2. This CDR3 contains 14 residues. Per the germline V gene, CDR1 is SNHLY and CDR2 is FYNNEI. V was clipped by 4 bases and J by 7 bases; unmatched bases: 4. The CDR3 is CASSGLAGGGEQYF. Written as DNA, the CDR3 is TGTGCCAGCAGTGGACTAGCGGGAGGTGGAGAGCAGTACTTC.

The chain uses TRBV5-1 and TRBJ1-5, with a possible D match to TRBD1 (6 bases). Trimming took 3 bases from V and 3 from J, leaving 19 bases between them. Looked up from germline, CDR1 is SGHRS and CDR2 is YFSETQ. The CDR3 has 17 residues. CDR3 bases: TGCGCCAGCAGCTGGGGCCCCATACAGGGTGACAATCAGCCCCAGCATTTT. This translates into CASSWGPIQGDNQPQHF.

The CDR3 nucleotides are TGTGCCAGTAACCACTTGGACAGGACCAATGAGCAGTTCTTC. This gives the protein CASNHLDRTNEQFF. The rearrangement uses TRBV7-2 and TRBJ2-1; 7 bases are a match to TRBD1. The CDR3 totals 14 residues. V lost 9 bases to trimming and J lost 6 bases; unmatched junction nucleotides: 11. Germline V gene lookup returns CDR1 SGHTA and CDR2 FQGNSA.

The CDR3 region is CAISERTGGSEPQHF. The CDR3 DNA follows: TGTGCCATCAGTGAGAGGACAGGGGGCTCAGAGCCCCAGCATTTT. This chain joins TRBV10-3 and TRBJ1-5; the match to TRBD1 covers 11 bases. There are 15 residues in the CDR3. Looked up from germline, CDR1 is ENHRY and CDR2 is SYGVKD. The trim removed 2 bases at V and 8 bases at J, leaving 5 bases unmatched.

The V and J genes are TRBV9 and TRBJ1-1; D unresolved. The CDR3 extends over 12 amino acids. V shed 2 bases and J shed 3 bases, with 5 bases lying between them. Germline V lookup: CDR1 SGDLS, CDR2 YYNGEE. The CDR3 reads CASSVSDTEAFF. The CDR3 region has the DNA TGTGCCAGCAGCGTTTCCGACACTGAAGCTTTCTTT. Full variable domain (remainder filled in from reference TRBV9 and TRBJ1-1): DSGVTQTPKHLITATGQRVTLRCSPRSGDLSVYWYQQSLDQGLQFLIQYYNGEERAKGNILERFSAQQFPDLHSELNLSSLELGDSALYFCASSVSDTEAFFGQGTRLTVV.

This clonotype was seen ten or more times. The V and J genes are TRBV15 and TRBJ1-2, with D maybe TRBD1 (6 bases). The CDR3 is 14 amino acids. The V end lost 9 bases, the J end lost 4 bases, and 18 bases lay between the germline ends. CDR1 and CDR2 (germline): LNHNV, YYDKDF (reference sequence). The CDR3, as DNA: TGTGCCACTAGGCGAGTGGGGGGCTTCTATGGCTACACCTTC. It yields the protein CATRRVGGFYGYTF.

V gene TRBV10-3 combines with J gene TRBJ1-1, with D maybe TRBD1 (6 bases). V was pared by 4 bases and J by 4 bases, with 10 bases between. Germline CDR1 and CDR2: ENHRY and SYGVKD. The CDR3 loop spans 13 amino acids. This chain's CDR3 is CAISVSDSTEAFF. CDR3 coding DNA: TGTGCCATCAGTGTTTCGGACAGCACTGAAGCTTTCTTT.

This clonotype was detected ten times or more. The chain links TRBV20-1 to TRBJ1-5, with D uncertain. This CDR3 is 15 amino acids long. Germline V gene data show CDR1 as DFQATT and CDR2 as SNEGSKA (reference sequence). V lost 0 bases and J 4 bases, leaving 13 bases between the germline ends. The CDR3 DNA reads TGCAGTGCTAGAGATCTGGGCAGCGGAAATCAGCCCCAGCATTTT. Its protein product is CSARDLGSGNQPQHF.

This clonotype was seen only once. CDR3 sequence reads: CSAMGGAFTEAFF. The CDR3 bases are TGCAGTGCTATGGGGGGTGCTTTCACTGAAGCTTTCTTT. This rearrangement joins TRBV20-1 to TRBJ1-1, with a tentative D call TRBD1 (5 bases). The V gene lost 4 bases and the J gene lost 4 bases, with 13 bases spanning the gap. In germline, CDR1 is DFQATT, CDR2 SNEGSKA (reference sequence). The CDR3 is made up of 13 amino acids.

This clonotype was seen at least ten times. The chain uses TRBV7-9 and TRBJ1-5; D unresolved. V was shortened by 0 bases and J by 4 bases, with 4 bases between the two germline ends. The CDR3 runs 13 residues. Germline CDR1 is SEHNR and CDR2 is FQNEAQ (reference sequence). The CDR3 DNA sequence: TGTGCCAGCAGCTTAGCGCAGAATCAGCCCCAGCATTTT. As protein: CASSLAQNQPQHF.

This clonotype was detected many times. The gene calls are TRBV5-8 and TRBJ2-2; D call uncertain. The germline V gene has CDR1 SGHTS and CDR2 YDEGEE. The CDR3 contains 12 residues. V lost 2 bases and J 7 bases, leaving 6 bases between the germline ends. CDR3 DNA: TGTGCCAGCAGCTTCTACGGCGGGGAGCTGTTTTTT. Translation: CASSFYGGELFF.

This clonotype was counted ten times or more. This chain links TRBV20-1 with TRBJ1-1, with no clear D. The CDR3 contains 15 residues. The V end was cut by 0 bases, the J end by 1 base, with 12 bases between. CDR1 DFQATT and CDR2 SNEGSKA come from the germline V gene (reference sequence). CDR3 amino acids: CSARDFKVGNTEAFF. DNA of the CDR3: TGCAGTGCTAGAGATTTCAAGGTCGGGAACACTGAAGCTTTCTTT.

V usage is TRBV25-1 and J usage is TRBJ1-2, with 7 bases aligning to TRBD1. CDR1 is MGHDK, CDR2 SYGVNS, per germline. Trimming at V came to 5 bases and at J to 4 bases, leaving 4 bases not matched to a gene. The CDR3 has 13 residues. DNA of the CDR3: TGTGCCAGCAGTTACTGGACAGGCTATGGCTACACCTTC. It specifies CASSYWTGYGYTF.

This clonotype was observed many times. This chain uses TRBV9 with TRBJ1-6, with 8 bases that match TRBD1. The CDR3 extends over 16 amino acids. The trim removed 0 bases at V and 10 bases at J, leaving 9 bases unmatched. The V gene's germline CDR1 is SGDLS and CDR2 YYNGEE. CDR3 nucleotide sequence: TGTGCCAGCAGCGTAGGGGCAGGGGGCGCCCAGTCACCCCTCCACTTT. Amino acid sequence: CASSVGAGGAQSPLHF.

The chain uses TRBV25-1 and TRBJ2-5, with TRBD2 identical over 10 bases. Losses at the gene ends were 2 bases for V and 4 bases for J; bases not matched to a gene: 4. CDR3 size: 15 residues. Per germline, CDR1 MGHDK and CDR2 SYGVNS. CDR3 sequence: CASSEQGLAIETQYF. The CDR3 DNA reads TGTGCCAGCAGTGAACAGGGACTAGCGATAGAGACCCAGTACTTC.

The chain recombines TRBV7-8 with TRBJ1-2; possibly TRBD1 for D (5 bases). Germline V gene lookup returns CDR1 SGHVS and CDR2 FQNEAQ. Trimming pared 4 bases from V and 8 bases from J, leaving 17 bases between. This CDR3 is built from 14 residues. The CDR3: CASSYSGRGDGYTF. DNA of the CDR3: TGTGCCAGCAGCTATAGCGGGAGGGGCGACGGCTACACCTTC.

In its sample, this clonotype was seen many times. As DNA, the CDR3 is TGTGCCATCAGTGGACAGGCCTCCTACGAGCAGTACTTC. It is translated as CAISGQASYEQYF. The chain employs TRBV10-3 and TRBJ2-7; D perhaps matches TRBD1 (6 bases). Trimming cost V 4 bases and J 0 bases, with 7 bases left between them. The CDR3 covers 13 residues. Germline CDR1 and CDR2: ENHRY and SYGVKD.

The chain joins TRBV20-1 to TRBJ1-2; D is possibly TRBD1 (6 bases). Trimming shortened V by 6 bases and J by 4 bases, and 15 bases separated the two germline ends. This CDR3 comprises 13 residues. CDR1 is DFQATT, CDR2 SNEGSKA, per germline (reference sequence). In DNA, the CDR3 is TGCAGTGCCCTTGAGGGGGGCGGCTATGGCTACACCTTC. Translation gives CSALEGGGYGYTF.

Only a few counts were recorded for this clonotype. This chain links TRBV7-2 with TRBJ1-5, with D tentatively TRBD1 (5 bases). The CDR3 runs to 13 residues. Looked up from germline, CDR1 is SGHTA and CDR2 is FQGNSA. The V end was cut by 3 bases, the J end by 16 bases, with 19 bases between. The CDR3 here is CASSLGLSKGFHF. CDR3 nucleotide sequence: TGTGCCAGCAGCTTGGGACTGAGTAAGGGCTTTCATTTT.

The chain carries TRBV24-1 and TRBJ1-5, with TRBD1 matching over 7 bases. J lost 2 bases, V lost 5 bases, and 8 bases had no gene match. Germline-derived CDR1 and CDR2 are KGHDR and SFDVKD. This CDR3 comprises 16 residues. This CDR3 is CATSGGGRVGNQPQHF. The CDR3 coding sequence is TGTGCCACCAGTGGAGGGGGCAGGGTTGGCAATCAGCCCCAGCATTTT.

The sample holds many counts of this clonotype. This CDR3 reads CASSDRDRAYEQYF. The CDR3 nucleotides are TGTGCCAGCAGCGACAGGGACAGGGCCTACGAGCAGTACTTC. The chain employs TRBV7-9 and TRBJ2-7; 9 bases line up with TRBD1. Unmatched junction bases numbered 4, after V lost 5 bases and J lost 2 bases. Germline CDR1 SEHNR, CDR2 FQNEAQ (reference sequence). The CDR3 is 14 residues long.

The chain links TRBV7-2 to TRBJ1-3; D possibly corresponds to TRBD1 (5 bases). The germline V and J ends were trimmed by 1 base and 4 bases, with 20 bases remaining between them. This CDR3 contains 18 residues. The germline V gene encodes CDR1 SGHTA and CDR2 FQGNSA. In DNA, the CDR3 is TGTGCCAGCAGCTTAGGACCTCGGGACCAACGGGGAGGAAACACCATATATTTT. Its translation: CASSLGPRDQRGGNTIYF.

The chain employs TRBV5-4 and TRBJ2-2; 12 nucleotides match TRBD2. The ends lost 0 bases at V and 6 bases at J; junction bases unmatched: 3. CDR1 is SGHNT and CDR2 is YYREEE in the germline V gene (reference sequence). The CDR3 contains 16 residues. CDR3 sequence: CASSLVLAGGAGELFF. The CDR3 nucleotides read TGTGCCAGCAGCTTGGTGCTAGCGGGAGGGGCCGGGGAGCTGTTTTTT.

J is TRBJ2-2 and V is TRBV2; unclear D gene. The CDR3 length is 11 residues. CDR1 is SNHLY, CDR2 FYNNEI, per germline. The V end lost 4 bases, the J end lost 8 bases, and 5 bases lay between the germline ends. In DNA form, the CDR3 reads TGTGCCAGCAGTGCTCCAGGGGAGCTGTTTTTT. It encodes CASSAPGELFF.

This clonotype has a count of ten or more. The chain couples TRBV20-1 to TRBJ2-7; D gene unclear. Germline assignment: CDR1 DFQATT and CDR2 SNEGSKA (reference sequence). Between the trimmed V and J ends, which lost 7 bases and 3 bases, there was a span of 10 bases. The CDR3 covers 11 residues. CDR3 protein: CSELLIYEQYF. The CDR3 nucleotides read TGCAGTGAATTACTCATCTACGAGCAGTACTTC.

There are a few counts of this clonotype. The V call is TRBV20-1, the J call TRBJ2-2, with TRBD2 matching over 8 bases. Germline CDR1 DFQATT, CDR2 SNEGSKA (reference sequence). This CDR3 contains 16 residues. V lost 0 bases to trimming and J lost 7 bases; unmatched junction nucleotides: 10. CDR3 amino acids: CSARDTREGANGELFF. The CDR3 nucleotides are TGCAGTGCTAGAGATACCCGGGAGGGAGCGAACGGGGAGCTGTTTTTT.

This clonotype came up a few times. The chain employs TRBV2 and TRBJ2-2, with D possibly TRBD2 on 6 matching bases. The CDR3 spans 14 residues. V shed 6 bases and J shed 4 bases, with 12 bases lying between them. From germline, CDR1 is SNHLY and CDR2 FYNNEI. The chain's CDR3 is CASSWRAGTGELFF. CDR3 coding DNA: TGTGCCAGCAGCTGGAGGGCCGGCACCGGGGAGCTGTTTTTT.

This clonotype was detected ten times or more. The rearrangement uses TRBV10-1 and TRBJ2-5; D is uncertain. Germline CDR1 and CDR2: WNHNN and SYGVQD (reference sequence). V lost 3 bases and J 5 bases, leaving 10 bases between the germline ends. The CDR3 is made up of 13 amino acids. CDR3 protein: CASSDSRRETQYF. The CDR3, as DNA: TGCGCCAGCAGTGACTCCCGAAGGGAGACCCAGTACTTC.